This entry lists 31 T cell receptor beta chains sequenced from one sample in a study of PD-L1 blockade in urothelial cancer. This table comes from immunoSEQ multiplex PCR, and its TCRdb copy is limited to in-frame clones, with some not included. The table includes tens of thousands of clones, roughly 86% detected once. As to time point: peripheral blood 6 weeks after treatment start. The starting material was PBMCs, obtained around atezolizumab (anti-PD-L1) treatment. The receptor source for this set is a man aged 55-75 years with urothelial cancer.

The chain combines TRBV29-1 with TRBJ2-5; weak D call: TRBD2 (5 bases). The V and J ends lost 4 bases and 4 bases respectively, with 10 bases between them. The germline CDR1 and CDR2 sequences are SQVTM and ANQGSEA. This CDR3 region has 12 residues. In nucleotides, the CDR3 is TGCAGCGTTGTACTGGCGGGAGAGACCCAGTACTTC. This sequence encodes CSVVLAGETQYF.

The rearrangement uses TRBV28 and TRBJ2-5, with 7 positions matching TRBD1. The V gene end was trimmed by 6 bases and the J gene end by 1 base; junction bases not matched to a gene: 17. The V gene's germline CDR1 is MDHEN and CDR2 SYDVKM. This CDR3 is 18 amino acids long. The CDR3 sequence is CASSPLIPHRGFQETQYF. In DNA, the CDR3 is TGTGCCAGCAGCCCCCTCATCCCCCACAGGGGTTTCCAAGAGACCCAGTACTTC.

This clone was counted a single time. In DNA form, the CDR3 reads TGTGCCAGCAGCCCCGGCGGGACCCCCTCCTACGAGCAGTACTTC. Translated, it gives CASSPGGTPSYEQYF. The rearrangement joins TRBV7-2 to TRBJ2-7; perhaps TRBD2 as D (6 bases). Trimming removed 5 bases at V and 0 bases at J, with 14 bases between. Germline CDR1 is SGHTA and CDR2 is FQGNSA. The CDR3 loop spans 15 amino acids.

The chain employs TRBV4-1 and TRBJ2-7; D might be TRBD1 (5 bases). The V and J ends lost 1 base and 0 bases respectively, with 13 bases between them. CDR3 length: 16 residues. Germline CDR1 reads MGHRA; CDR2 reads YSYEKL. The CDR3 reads CASSQVQGPSSYEQYF. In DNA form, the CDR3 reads TGCGCCAGCAGCCAAGTTCAGGGCCCTAGCTCCTACGAGCAGTACTTC.

CDR3 nucleotides: TGTGCCAGCAGTCCGGGTAAGGAGCAGTACTTC. Protein: CASSPGKEQYF. This sequence joins TRBV28 and TRBJ2-7; no definite D call. The ends were cut back, 5 bases at V and 7 bases at J, with 9 bases in the middle. Germline V gene sequence: CDR1 MDHEN, CDR2 SYDVKM. The CDR3 contains 11 residues.

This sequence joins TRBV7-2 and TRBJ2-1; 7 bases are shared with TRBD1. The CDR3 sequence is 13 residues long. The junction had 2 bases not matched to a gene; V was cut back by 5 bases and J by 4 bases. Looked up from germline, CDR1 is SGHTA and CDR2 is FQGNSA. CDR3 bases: TGTGCCAGCAGCGGGACAGTTTACAATGAGCAGTTCTTC. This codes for CASSGTVYNEQFF.

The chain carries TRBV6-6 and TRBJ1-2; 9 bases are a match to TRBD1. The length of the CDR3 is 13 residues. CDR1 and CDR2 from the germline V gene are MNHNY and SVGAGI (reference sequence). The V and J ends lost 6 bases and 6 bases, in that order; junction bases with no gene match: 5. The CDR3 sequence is CASRPDRGNGYTF. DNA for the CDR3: TGTGCCAGCAGACCGGACAGGGGTAATGGCTACACCTTC.

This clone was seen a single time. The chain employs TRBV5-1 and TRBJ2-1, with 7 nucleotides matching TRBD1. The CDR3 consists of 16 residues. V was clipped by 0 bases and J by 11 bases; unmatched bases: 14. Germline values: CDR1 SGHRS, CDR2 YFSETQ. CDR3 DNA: TGCGCCAGCAGCTTGGTCCGGGACCAGGGGGAATCTAAGCAGTTCTTC. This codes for CASSLVRDQGESKQFF.

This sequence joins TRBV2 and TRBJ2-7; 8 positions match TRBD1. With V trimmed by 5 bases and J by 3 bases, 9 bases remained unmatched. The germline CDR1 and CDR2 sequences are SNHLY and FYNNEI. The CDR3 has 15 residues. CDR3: CASSPAGTGVYEQYF. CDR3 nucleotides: TGTGCCAGCAGTCCGGCCGGGACAGGAGTCTACGAGCAGTACTTC.

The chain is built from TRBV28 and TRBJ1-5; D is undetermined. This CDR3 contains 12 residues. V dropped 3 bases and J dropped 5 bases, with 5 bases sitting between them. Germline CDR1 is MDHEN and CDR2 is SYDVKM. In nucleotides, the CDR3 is TGTGCCAGCAGTTTCCTTGATCAGCCCCAGCATTTT. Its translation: CASSFLDQPQHF.

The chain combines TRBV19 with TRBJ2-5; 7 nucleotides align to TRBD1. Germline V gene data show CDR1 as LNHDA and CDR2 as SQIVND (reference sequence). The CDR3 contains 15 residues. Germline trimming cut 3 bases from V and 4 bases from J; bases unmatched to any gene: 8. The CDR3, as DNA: TGTGCCAGTAGTATTAATCGACAGGGTATAGAGACCCAGTACTTC. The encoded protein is CASSINRQGIETQYF.

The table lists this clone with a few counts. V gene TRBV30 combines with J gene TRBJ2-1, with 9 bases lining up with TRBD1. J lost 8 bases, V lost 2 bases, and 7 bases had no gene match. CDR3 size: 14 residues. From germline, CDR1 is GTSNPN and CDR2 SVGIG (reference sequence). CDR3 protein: CAWSSGTGRDEQFF. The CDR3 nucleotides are TGTGCCTGGAGTTCCGGGACAGGGAGGGATGAGCAGTTCTTC.

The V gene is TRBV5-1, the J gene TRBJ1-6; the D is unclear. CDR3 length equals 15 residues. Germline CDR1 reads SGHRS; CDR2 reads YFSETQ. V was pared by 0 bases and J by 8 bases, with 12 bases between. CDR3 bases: TGCGCCAGCAGCTTGGGGCGGGGTAGTGATTCACCCCTCCACTTT. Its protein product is CASSLGRGSDSPLHF.

DNA of the CDR3: TGCGCCAGCAGATCCCCCTACAGTCCCACTAACTATGGCTACACCTTC. Its translation: CASRSPYSPTNYGYTF. The chain uses TRBV5-1 and TRBJ1-2; D uncertain. CDR1 is SGHRS and CDR2 is YFSETQ in the germline V gene. Deletions cut 5 bases from V and 0 bases from J, with 17 bases between. The CDR3 is made up of 16 amino acids.

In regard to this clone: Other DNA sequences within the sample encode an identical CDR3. The CDR3 bases are TGTGCCAGCAGCTACAGGGGAGGAACCGGGGAGCTGTTTTTT. Amino acids: CASSYRGGTGELFF. This rearrangement joins TRBV7-3 to TRBJ2-2; TRBD1 might be the D (7 bases). V gave up 4 bases and J gave up 5 bases, with 11 bases separating them. CDR3 length equals 14 residues. Germline loops: CDR1 SGHTA, CDR2 FQGTGA.

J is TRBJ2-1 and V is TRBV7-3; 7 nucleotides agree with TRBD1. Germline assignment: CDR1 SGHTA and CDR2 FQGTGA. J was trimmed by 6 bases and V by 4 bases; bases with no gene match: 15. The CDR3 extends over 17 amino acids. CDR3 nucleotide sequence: TGTGCCAGCAGCTCCAAGTTTTCAGGGGGACGACCCAATGAGCAGTTCTTC. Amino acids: CASSSKFSGGRPNEQFF.

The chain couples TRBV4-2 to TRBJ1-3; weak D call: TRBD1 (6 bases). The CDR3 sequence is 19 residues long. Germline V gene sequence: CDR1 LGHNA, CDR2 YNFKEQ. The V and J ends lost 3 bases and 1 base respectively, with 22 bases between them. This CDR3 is CASSQGRGLGGLSGNTIYF. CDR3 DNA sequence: TGTGCCAGCAGCCAGGGCAGGGGTCTCGGAGGTTTATCTGGAAACACCATATATTTT.

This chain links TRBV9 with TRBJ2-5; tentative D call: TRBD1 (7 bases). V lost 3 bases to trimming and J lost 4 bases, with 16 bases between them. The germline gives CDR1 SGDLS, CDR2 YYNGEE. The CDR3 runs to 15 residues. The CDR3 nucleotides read TGTGCCAGCAGCGCCGGTGGAGGGGGCGGAGAGACCCAGTACTTC. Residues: CASSAGGGGGETQYF.

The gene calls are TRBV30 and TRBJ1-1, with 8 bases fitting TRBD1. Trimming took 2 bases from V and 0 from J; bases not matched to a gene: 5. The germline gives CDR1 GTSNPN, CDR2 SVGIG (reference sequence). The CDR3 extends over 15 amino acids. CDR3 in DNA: TGTGCCTGGAGTCCTTGGACAGGGATGAACACTGAAGCTTTCTTT. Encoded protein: CAWSPWTGMNTEAFF. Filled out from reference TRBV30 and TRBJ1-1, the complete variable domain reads SQTIHQWPATLVQPVGSPLSLECTVEGTSNPNLYWYRQAAGRGLQLLFYSVGIGQISSEVPQNLSASRPQDRQFILSSKKLLLSDSGFYLCAWSPWTGMNTEAFFGQGTRLTVV.

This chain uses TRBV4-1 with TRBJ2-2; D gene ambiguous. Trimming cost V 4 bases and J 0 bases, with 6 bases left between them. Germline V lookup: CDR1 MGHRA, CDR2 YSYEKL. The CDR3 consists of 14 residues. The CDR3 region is CASSRQANTGELFF. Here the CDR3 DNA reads TGCGCCAGCAGCCGGCAGGCGAACACCGGGGAGCTGTTTTTT.

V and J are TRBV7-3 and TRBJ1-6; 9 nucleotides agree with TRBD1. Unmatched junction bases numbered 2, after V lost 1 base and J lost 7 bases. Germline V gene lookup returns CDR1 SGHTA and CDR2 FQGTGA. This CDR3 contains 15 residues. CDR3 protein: CASSLNRGQNSPLHF. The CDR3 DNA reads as TGTGCCAGCAGCTTAAACAGGGGGCAAAATTCACCCCTCCACTTT.

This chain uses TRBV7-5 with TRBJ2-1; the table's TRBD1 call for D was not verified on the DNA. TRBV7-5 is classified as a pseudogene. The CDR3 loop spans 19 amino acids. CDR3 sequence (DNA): TGTGCCAGAAGCTTATTGCGGGACAGATCGTCAAGCTCCTACAATGAGCAGTTCTTC. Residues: CARSLLRDRSSSSYNEQFF.

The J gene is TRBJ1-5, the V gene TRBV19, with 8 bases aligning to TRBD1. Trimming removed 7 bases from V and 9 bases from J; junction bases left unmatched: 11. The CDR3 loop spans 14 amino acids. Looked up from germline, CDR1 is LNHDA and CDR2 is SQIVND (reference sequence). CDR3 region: CASNTGGSLSPQHF. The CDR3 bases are TGTGCCAGTAATACAGGGGGTTCCCTCTCGCCCCAGCATTTT.

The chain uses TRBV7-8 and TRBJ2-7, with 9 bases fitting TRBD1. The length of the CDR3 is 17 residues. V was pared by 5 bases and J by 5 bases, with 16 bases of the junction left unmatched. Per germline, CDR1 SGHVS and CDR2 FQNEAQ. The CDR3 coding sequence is TGTGCCAGCAGCCTAAAACAGGGGGCCAGTGGCCAACACGAGCAGTACTTC. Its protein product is CASSLKQGASGQHEQYF.

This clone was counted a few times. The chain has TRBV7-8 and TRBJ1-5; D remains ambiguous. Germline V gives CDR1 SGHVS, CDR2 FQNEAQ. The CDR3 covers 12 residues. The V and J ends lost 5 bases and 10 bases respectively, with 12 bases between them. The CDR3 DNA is TGTGCCAGCAGCCCCTCGGTGAGACCCCAGCATTTT. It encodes CASSPSVRPQHF. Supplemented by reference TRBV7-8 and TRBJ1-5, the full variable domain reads GAGVSQSPRYKVAKRGQDVALRCDPISGHVSLFWYQQALGQGPEFLTYFQNEAQLDKSGLPSDRFFAERPEGSVSTLKIQRTQQEDSAVYLCASSPSVRPQHFGDGTRLSIL.

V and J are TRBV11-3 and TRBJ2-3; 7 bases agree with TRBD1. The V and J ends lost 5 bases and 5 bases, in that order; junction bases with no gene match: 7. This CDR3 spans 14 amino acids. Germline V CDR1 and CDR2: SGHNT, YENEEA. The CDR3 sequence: CASSRGQVQDTQYF. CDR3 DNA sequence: TGTGCCAGCAGCCGTGGACAGGTTCAAGATACGCAGTATTTT.

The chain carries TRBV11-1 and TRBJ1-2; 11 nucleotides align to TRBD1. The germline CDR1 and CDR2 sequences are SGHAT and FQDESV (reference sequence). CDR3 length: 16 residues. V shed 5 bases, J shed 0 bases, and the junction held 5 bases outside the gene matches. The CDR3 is CASSRTGGSPNYGYTF. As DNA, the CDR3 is TGTGCCAGCAGCCGGACAGGGGGCTCTCCTAACTATGGCTACACCTTC.

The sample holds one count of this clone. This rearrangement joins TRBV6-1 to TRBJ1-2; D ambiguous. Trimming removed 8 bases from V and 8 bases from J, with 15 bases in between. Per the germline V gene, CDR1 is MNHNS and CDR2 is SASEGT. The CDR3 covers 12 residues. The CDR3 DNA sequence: TGTGCCAGCGCCTCGGAGCAGAAGGGCTACACCTTC. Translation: CASASEQKGYTF.

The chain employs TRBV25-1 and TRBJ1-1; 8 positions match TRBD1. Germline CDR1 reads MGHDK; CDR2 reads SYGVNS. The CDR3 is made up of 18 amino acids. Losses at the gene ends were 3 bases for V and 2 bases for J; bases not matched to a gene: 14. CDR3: CASSDPGQDFPGNTEAFF. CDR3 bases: TGTGCCAGCAGTGACCCGGGACAGGATTTCCCGGGAAACACTGAAGCTTTCTTT.

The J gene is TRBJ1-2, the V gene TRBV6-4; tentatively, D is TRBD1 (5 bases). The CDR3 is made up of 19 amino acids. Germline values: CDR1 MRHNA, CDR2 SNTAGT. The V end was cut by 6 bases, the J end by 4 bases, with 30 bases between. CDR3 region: CASRHLRVLRLHNIYGYTF. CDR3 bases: TGTGCCAGCAGGCACCTCAGGGTCTTGCGTTTACATAATATCTATGGCTACACCTTC.

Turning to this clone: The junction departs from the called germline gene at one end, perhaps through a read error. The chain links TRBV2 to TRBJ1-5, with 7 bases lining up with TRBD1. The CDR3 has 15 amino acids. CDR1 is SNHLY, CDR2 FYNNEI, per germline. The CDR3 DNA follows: TGTGCCAGCAGGGAAGGACAGGAATCCAATCAGCCCCAGCATTTT. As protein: CASREGQESNQPQHF.